This passage covers 28 T cell receptor beta chains from one sample sequenced in a study of shared clonotypes between healthy human individuals. Profiling relied on immunoSEQ multiplex PCR, and the TCRdb table lists in-frame clones only, not all of them. The data hold some 2.3 million clones, with approximately 93% observed a single time. The sample taken for sequencing was naive CD4+ T cells from PBMCs. The subset denotes: CD45RA+ positively selected. The receptors stem from a man between 18 and 29 years old in good health. Some clones in this sample may be carry-over from other donors' samples.

This chain connects TRBV6-1 to TRBJ2-1; weak D call: TRBD2 (6 bases). Trimming pared 2 bases from V and 4 bases from J, leaving 15 bases between. This CDR3 has 16 residues. The germline V gene encodes CDR1 MNHNS and CDR2 SASEGT. CDR3 DNA: TGTGCCAGCAGTGAACCCCGGCGGGCGGGGTACAATGAGCAGTTCTTC. Amino acids: CASSEPRRAGYNEQFF.

The chain employs TRBV20-1 and TRBJ1-3; D is perhaps TRBD1 (5 bases). Germline V gene lookup returns CDR1 DFQATT and CDR2 SNEGSKA (reference sequence). The ends were cut back, 7 bases at V and 15 bases at J, with 10 bases in the middle. The CDR3 totals 8 residues. CDR3 amino acids: CSVTGGYF. The CDR3 bases are TGCAGTGTAACAGGTGGATATTTT.

V gene TRBV27 combines with J gene TRBJ2-1; 7 positions match TRBD1. Germline V gene lookup returns CDR1 MNHEY and CDR2 SMNVEV (reference sequence). J lost 5 bases, V lost 5 bases, and 18 bases had no gene match. CDR3 size: 18 residues. CDR3 DNA sequence: TGTGCCAGCAGTCCCCCGAGAGGGGGCGCGAAAGAGAACAATGAGCAGTTCTTC. Protein product: CASSPPRGGAKENNEQFF.

This clone has just one count. This sequence joins TRBV4-1 and TRBJ2-5; 10 positions agree with TRBD2. V shed 7 bases and J 5 bases; nucleotides not matched to a gene: 10. The CDR3 spans 15 residues. Germline values: CDR1 MGHRA, CDR2 YSYEKL. The CDR3 here is CASTLSGTSAETQYF. The DNA for the CDR3 is TGCGCCAGCACACTATCCGGGACTAGCGCGGAGACCCAGTACTTC.

The genes are TRBV5-1 and TRBJ2-7, with D perhaps TRBD1 (6 bases). With 1 base removed from V and 5 bases from J, the gap between germline ends came to 13 bases. Germline loops: CDR1 SGHRS, CDR2 YFSETQ. This CDR3 contains 14 residues. CDR3 bases: TGCGCCAGCAGCTTGACAGGGTCTGGCCACGAGCAGTACTTC. It specifies CASSLTGSGHEQYF.

V and J are TRBV28 and TRBJ1-5; the D gene is possibly TRBD1 (5 bases). V lost 4 bases and J 2 bases, leaving 12 bases between the germline ends. Germline values: CDR1 MDHEN, CDR2 SYDVKM. The CDR3 spans 15 residues. The CDR3 region is CASSWGSSGNQPQHF. The CDR3 DNA reads as TGTGCCAGCAGTTGGGGCTCCTCTGGCAATCAGCCCCAGCATTTT.

J is TRBJ2-2 and V is TRBV28; possibly TRBD1 for D (6 bases). V dropped 5 bases and J dropped 1 base, with 17 bases sitting between them. The CDR3 loop spans 17 amino acids. CDR1 and CDR2 (germline): MDHEN, SYDVKM. The CDR3 nucleotides are TGTGCCAGCAGTCCCTCCGGCAGGGGTAAGAACACCGGGGAGCTGTTTTTT. It translates to CASSPSGRGKNTGELFF.

This CDR3 reads CASSPRGSGNTIYF. The DNA of the CDR3 is TGTGCCAGCAGCCCGCGGGGCTCTGGAAACACCATATATTTT. V usage is TRBV7-6 and J usage is TRBJ1-3; D unresolved. Trimming cost V 5 bases and J 0 bases, with 8 bases left between them. This CDR3 region has 14 residues. Germline CDR1 reads SGHVS; CDR2 reads FNYEAQ.

The rearrangement links TRBV4-1 to TRBJ1-5; the D gene is possibly TRBD1 (5 bases). The V gene lost 4 bases and the J gene lost 5 bases, with 21 bases spanning the gap. The CDR3 contains 17 residues. Germline CDR1 MGHRA, CDR2 YSYEKL. CDR3 nucleotides: TGCGCCAGCAGCCGAGACCCGTCTGGGGGGACCGATCAGCCCCAGCATTTT. This gives the protein CASSRDPSGGTDQPQHF.

The chain recombines TRBV29-1 with TRBJ2-1, with TRBD1 identical over 10 bases. CDR3 size: 12 residues. The J segment lost 8 bases and the V segment lost 8 bases, leaving 6 bases of the junction unmatched. Germline CDR1 is SQVTM and CDR2 is ANQGSEA. The CDR3 reads CSYDRGLDEQFF. The DNA for the CDR3 is TGCAGCTATGACAGGGGGCTGGATGAGCAGTTCTTC.

The genes are TRBV7-9 and TRBJ2-5, with a possible D match to TRBD1 (5 bases). Trimming cost V 2 bases and J 3 bases, with 10 bases left between them. Germline-derived CDR1 and CDR2 are SEHNR and FQNEAQ (reference sequence). This CDR3 is 14 amino acids long. Here the CDR3 DNA reads TGTGCCAGCAGCTTACATGGCAGGGAAGAGACCCAGTACTTC. Amino acids: CASSLHGREETQYF.

The chain carries TRBV28 and TRBJ2-5; TRBD2 matches at 11 bases. Germline assignment: CDR1 MDHEN and CDR2 SYDVKM. V shed 10 bases, J shed 5 bases, and the junction held 6 bases outside the gene matches. CDR3 length: 13 amino acids. The CDR3: CATLAGGRETQYF. The CDR3 region has the DNA TGTGCCACCCTAGCGGGAGGCCGGGAGACCCAGTACTTC.

The genes are TRBV11-2 and TRBJ2-7; 11 nucleotides line up with TRBD1. The V and J ends lost 6 bases and 2 bases, in that order; junction bases with no gene match: 9. CDR3 length equals 16 residues. Germline lookup yields CDR1 SGHAT and CDR2 FQNNGV. The CDR3 DNA is TGTGCCAGCAGTTCGAACCGGGACAGGGGGACCTACGAGCAGTACTTC. Translation gives CASSSNRDRGTYEQYF.

The genes are TRBV28 and TRBJ1-1; 9 bases fit TRBD1. V lost 5 bases, J lost 1 base, and 8 bases stayed unmatched. Germline V gives CDR1 MDHEN, CDR2 SYDVKM. The CDR3 runs to 16 residues. CDR3 sequence (DNA): TGTGCCAGCAGTAACGTCCTGGGACAGGGGAACACTGAAGCTTTCTTT. Translated: CASSNVLGQGNTEAFF.

This chain links TRBV5-1 with TRBJ2-7; a possible D gene is TRBD1 (6 bases). The CDR3 runs to 14 residues. Germline values: CDR1 SGHRS, CDR2 YFSETQ. Between the trimmed V and J ends, which lost 1 base and 2 bases, there was a span of 10 bases. CDR3 amino acids: CASSLSRQAYEQYF. CDR3 DNA sequence: TGCGCCAGCAGCTTGTCGCGACAGGCCTACGAGCAGTACTTC.

With respect to this clone: Other nucleotide sequences from this sample produce the same CDR3. This chain joins TRBV28 and TRBJ2-5, with D perhaps assigned TRBD1 or TRBD2 (6 bases each). Per the germline V gene, CDR1 is MDHEN and CDR2 is SYDVKM. This CDR3 is built from 12 residues. Trimming took 6 bases from V and 5 from J, leaving 10 bases between them. Here the CDR3 reads CASSQGRETQYF. The CDR3 region has the DNA TGTGCCAGCAGCCAGGGGAGGGAGACCCAGTACTTC.

Of note for this clone: Other nucleotide sequences in the sample specify the same CDR3. V gene TRBV2 combines with J gene TRBJ2-1, with 10 bases lining up with TRBD2. Germline lookup yields CDR1 SNHLY and CDR2 FYNNEI. The CDR3 has 15 residues. Trimming removed 6 bases from V and 2 bases from J; junction bases left unmatched: 4. CDR3 region: CASRVLAGAYNEQFF. The CDR3 DNA reads as TGTGCCAGCAGGGTCCTAGCGGGAGCCTACAATGAGCAGTTCTTC.

The V call is TRBV5-4, the J call TRBJ2-1; 8 bases are shared with TRBD2. The V gene end was trimmed by 0 bases and the J gene end by 4 bases; junction bases not matched to a gene: 3. The CDR3 totals 15 residues. CDR1 and CDR2 from the germline V gene are SGHNT and YYREEE (reference sequence). CDR3 sequence reads: CASSLGGGRYNEQFF. CDR3 in DNA: TGTGCCAGCAGCTTGGGTGGCGGGAGGTACAATGAGCAGTTCTTC.

The J gene is TRBJ2-7, the V gene TRBV15; 7 bases are shared with TRBD1. Trimming removed 0 bases from V and 2 bases from J; junction bases left unmatched: 4. The CDR3 consists of 15 residues. CDR1 is LNHNV and CDR2 is YYDKDF in the germline V gene (reference sequence). CDR3 residues: CATSREDRGPYEQYF. DNA for the CDR3: TGTGCCACCAGCAGAGAGGATAGGGGGCCCTACGAGCAGTACTTC.

V is TRBV4-2 and J is TRBJ2-3; perhaps TRBD2 as D (6 bases). CDR3 length: 17 residues. Trimming left V 3 bases short and J 6 bases short, with 22 bases between. Looked up from germline, CDR1 is LGHNA and CDR2 is YNFKEQ. CDR3 amino acids: CASSQVTSGGMVDTQYF. The CDR3 bases are TGTGCCAGCAGCCAGGTAACGAGCGGAGGGATGGTGGATACGCAGTATTTT.

This sequence joins TRBV29-1 and TRBJ1-2; possible D gene TRBD1, 5 bases. CDR1 and CDR2 from the germline V gene are SQVTM and ANQGSEA. The CDR3 is 13 residues long. V lost 3 bases, J lost 0 bases, and 8 bases lay in between. In DNA form, the CDR3 reads TGCAGCGTTGATCCAGGGACTAACTATGGCTACACCTTC. Translated, it gives CSVDPGTNYGYTF.

This chain links TRBV5-4 with TRBJ2-2; 7 nucleotides agree with TRBD1. Trimming at V came to 5 bases and at J to 1 base, leaving 2 bases not matched to a gene. Germline CDR1 reads SGHNT; CDR2 reads YYREEE (reference sequence). The CDR3 length is 14 residues. The CDR3: CASRGDRNTGELFF. The CDR3 DNA reads TGTGCCAGCAGAGGGGACAGGAACACCGGGGAGCTGTTTTTT.

The chain recombines TRBV19 with TRBJ1-2, with D possibly being TRBD1 (5 bases). Germline V gives CDR1 LNHDA, CDR2 SQIVND (reference sequence). This CDR3 is 12 amino acids long. V was pared by 10 bases and J by 1 base, with 10 bases between. CDR3 loop: CATYRLNYGYTF. DNA for the CDR3: TGTGCCACCTACAGGCTTAACTATGGCTACACCTTC.

V usage is TRBV5-1 and J usage is TRBJ1-1; D not certain. This CDR3 is built from 14 residues. V lost 2 bases to trimming and J lost 1 base, with 9 bases between them. Per the germline V gene, CDR1 is SGHRS and CDR2 is YFSETQ. The CDR3 spells CASSFQDGNTEAFF. Here the CDR3 DNA reads TGCGCCAGCAGCTTTCAGGACGGGAACACTGAAGCTTTCTTT.

The chain is built from TRBV19 and TRBJ1-2, with D perhaps matching TRBD1 (5 bases). In germline, CDR1 is LNHDA, CDR2 SQIVND (reference sequence). V lost 7 bases, J lost 6 bases, and 24 bases lay in between. The CDR3 sequence is 16 residues long. The CDR3 loop reads CASKDITWGGLDGYTF. The CDR3 DNA follows: TGTGCCAGTAAGGACATTACGTGGGGCGGTCTCGATGGCTACACCTTC. Looking up the rest from reference TRBV19 and TRBJ1-2 gives the full variable domain: DGGITQSPKYLFRKEGQNVTLSCEQNLNHDAMYWYRQDPGQGLRLIYYSQIVNDFQKGDIAEGYSVSREKKESFPLTVTSAQKNPTAFYLCASKDITWGGLDGYTFGSGTRLTVV.

This chain uses TRBV5-1 with TRBJ2-7, with TRBD2 identical over 9 bases. The V gene end was trimmed by 4 bases and the J gene end by 2 bases; junction bases not matched to a gene: 10. Germline V lookup: CDR1 SGHRS, CDR2 YFSETQ. The CDR3 contains 16 residues. The CDR3 DNA sequence: TGCGCCAGCAGCCCGGCGGGGCCTAGCGGGACCTACGAGCAGTACTTC. Protein product: CASSPAGPSGTYEQYF.

The CDR3 here is CASSLGPLGLEQYF. The CDR3 nucleotides are TGCGCCAGCAGCTTAGGGCCCCTCGGCCTCGAGCAGTACTTC. V and J are TRBV5-1 and TRBJ2-7; D unclear. CDR3 length: 14 amino acids. The germline gives CDR1 SGHRS, CDR2 YFSETQ. The V gene lost 2 bases and the J gene lost 6 bases, with 15 bases spanning the gap.

The gene calls are TRBV27 and TRBJ2-3; D gene uncertain. The V end was cut by 5 bases, the J end by 4 bases, with 10 bases between. The CDR3 totals 13 residues. In germline, CDR1 is MNHEY, CDR2 SMNVEV (reference sequence). CDR3 DNA sequence: TGTGCCAGCAGTCCCCCTCCCCCAGATACGCAGTATTTT. Translating it yields CASSPPPPDTQYF.